Reported below is one TCR beta chain. The antigen this receptor binds is unknown. Per-nucleotide qualities are absent, and no much larger clonotype sits a single base away. The donors were healthy, HIV-negative adults with no recently reported acute infections or vaccinations. Every donor was a Caucasian adult residing in Nashville, Tennessee, USA. CD4+ T cells were enriched through magnetic negative selection, after which naive cells were positively selected on CD45RA and the remaining negative fraction served as the memory subset. Blood was obtained by leukapheresis, after which PBMCs were separated by Ficoll-Histopaque density gradient centrifugation and cryopreserved in liquid nitrogen vapor phase. Purity and quantity of every magnetically sorted T cell population were checked by analytical flow cytometry. Genomic DNA was isolated from each sorted fraction and quantified by UV absorbance on a Nanodrop 2000c.

Germline trimming amounts to 5 bases on V and 9 bases on J, with 12 as the count of junction bases outside the gene matches. The CDR3 spans 16 residues, from the cysteine through the phenylalanine. The DNA shown is the 48-base CDR3, in frame from base 1. According to the germline V gene (reference sequence), CDR1 reads GTSNPN and CDR2 reads SVGIG. Using the deep immunoSEQ assay, TCR CDR3 regions were amplified from genomic DNA by multiplex PCR. Genomic DNA extracted from each cell subset was distributed evenly over all wells of several immunoSEQ 96-well plates, and each plate served as one replicate. Each replicate PCR for sorted subsets received 150 to 250 ng genomic DNA, equal to tens of thousands of T cell genomes. The purified libraries were quantified using a Qubit 3.0 fluorometer, sized with a Bioanalyzer 2100, and then quantified again using the KAPA Library Quantification kit. Each immunoSEQ 96-well plate was sequenced on its own single-read 150-cycle Illumina NextSeq 550 flow cell. As for the authors' bioinformatics: Because the immunoSEQ output included only junctional sequences and no quality scores, the filtering could not be the same as the filtering used for full-length reads. To assign V/J genes and CDR3, sequences were annotated against IMGT germline references using PyIR, a Python wrapper for IgBLAST v1.9. Reads were filtered out if the reads had weak V/J assignments (E-value above 1e-6), no CDR3, stop codons, out-of-frame junctions, or ambiguous translated residues. A V3J clonotype was defined by an identical inferred V gene, J gene, and CDR3 amino acid sequence. Percentage overlap between repertoires was computed as shared unique clonotypes divided by the size of the smaller repertoire. Three approaches were used to assess repertoire richness: RTK rarefaction, the Chao1 estimator, and Recon v2.1 estimates of unobserved clonotypes. OLGA was used to compute generation probabilities for all TCRbeta clonotypes that the gDNA method yielded from a few donors. The clones in this table, taken by TCRdb from immuneACCESS, are in-frame only. Not every clone is retained; where verified, under half of the shortfall comes from an unresolved V gene, and the cause of the rest is unknown. V, J and clone size are taken as reported in that table, and D and trimming were inferred from the DNA itself. This sample comprises fewer than 1.4 million clones, approximately 80% of them detected only once. Of the sample, 0.55% to 0.7% falls within the top ten clones.

The record originates from a study of shared clonotypes between healthy human individuals (dated by TCRdb to 2020 to 2022). With respect to the entire study: The cohort comprised a couple of women and three men aged 18 to 49 years. For each donor, CD4 naive and CD4 memory were each given three plates, CD8 naive was given two plates, and CD8 memory was given one plate. To estimate repertoire size and how much clonotype sharing occurs between individuals, the study deeply sequenced the blood TCR repertoires of roughly 5 healthy adults. Libraries were prepared and TCR repertoires were sequenced by different laboratories using diverse techniques, in order to increase sequencing depth and limit assay-specific biases. Leukapheresis yielded between about 0.9 and 10 billion PBMCs per donor.

Findings and caveats that apply to the study as a whole: Higher generation probabilities were observed for clonotypes shared by all four sorted-subset donors than for non-shared clonotypes. Sharing across several donors was observed for about 5% of naive CD4, over 3% of naive CD8, about 2.5% of memory CD4, and about 0.4% of memory CD8 clonotypes. Naive subsets generally had larger estimated clonotype richness than memory subsets. Even with the large sequencing depth, rarefaction of the sorted-subset datasets indicated that sequencing was incomplete. The small number of donors limited the genetic and exposure-history diversity represented. Based on pairwise subsampling, the degree of clonotype sharing among donors was expected to be affected by sequencing depth. Sampling was restricted to blood, and TCR repertoires in tissues likely differ from the TCR repertoires found in blood.

This clonotype was obtained from a man aged 18 to 29 in good health. Some clones in this sample may be carry-over from other donors' samples. Input material: memory CD4+ T cells from PBMCs. The intended sense of this specimen's cell subset or site label: CD45RA-negative fraction. This sequence uses TRBV30 and TRBJ2-1; the junction holds 14 bases that match TRBD2. The CDR3 amino acid sequence is: CAWGIRTSGRHSEQFF. The DNA is as follows: TGTGCCTGGGGGATTAGGACTAGCGGGAGGCATAGTGAGCAGTTCTTC.